This is a list of T cell receptor beta chains from one sample in a study of identical twins. TCRdb redid the calling of the 5' RACE reads with MiXCR, one entry per CDR3 protein. This sample carries a few hundred thousand distinct CDR3 sequences, roughly 9.5% of them seen once, and the ten largest clones take approximately 3.2%. These same records also appear under a second study, on yellow fever vaccine responses in identical twins.

The source material was PBMCs. These receptors were obtained from a woman aged 18-29 years in good health. CDR3s include the opening cysteine and the closing phenylalanine or tryptophan. Each record gives: clone size, V gene, D gene, CDR3 length, J gene, CDR3 protein, CDR3 DNA. D genes are given only for firm matches. Clone size appears in some rows only: once, few, many, or a class for an expanded clone.

>NA|TRBV6-1|NA|13|TRBJ2-2
CVVKRPQTGELFF
TGTGTCGTCAAAAGACCCCAGACCGGGGAGCTGTTTTTT
>many|TRBV5-1|NA|15|TRBJ2-1
CASSSPSGTYNEQFF
TGCGCCAGCAGCTCCCCTTCCGGAACCTACAATGAGCAGTTCTTC
>many|TRBV29-1|TRBD1|18|TRBJ2-5
CSVELQSGQGAIRETQYF
TGCAGCGTTGAACTCCAGAGCGGACAGGGGGCAATTCGAGAGACCCAGTACTTC
>NA|TRBV4-1|TRBD2|16|TRBJ2-5
CASSPTGTSGRATQYF
TGCGCCAGCAGCCCCACCGGGACTAGCGGGAGGGCAACCCAGTACTTC
>NA|TRBV18|NA|15|TRBJ2-7
CASSPPQGSFYEQYF
TGTGCCAGCTCACCCCCCCAGGGGAGCTTCTACGAGCAGTACTTC
>once|TRBV7-8|NA|16|TRBJ2-3
CASSPTDRMKGDTQYF
TGTGCCAGCAGCCCCACCGACAGGATGAAGGGTGATACGCAGTATTTT
>many|TRBV12-3/TRBV12-4|NA|13|TRBJ2-3
CASSLYSGDTQYF
TGTGCCAGCAGTTTATATTCAGGGGATACGCAGTATTTT
>many|TRBV11-2|NA|15|TRBJ2-2
CASSLGGLNTGELFF
TGTGCCAGCAGCCTTGGGGGACTGAACACCGGGGAGCTGTTTTTT
>few|TRBV28|NA|14|TRBJ2-7
CASSLLYVGYEQYF
TGTGCCAGCAGCTTACTCTACGTGGGCTACGAGCAGTACTTC
>many|TRBV5-6|TRBD1|16|TRBJ2-1
CASSPQGAIGYNEQFF
TGTGCCAGCAGCCCGCAGGGGGCAATTGGGTACAATGAGCAGTTCTTC
>NA|TRBV3-1|TRBD2|15|TRBJ2-7
CASSQWGLAAYEQYF
TGTGCCAGCAGCCAATGGGGACTAGCGGCCTACGAGCAGTACTTC
>NA|TRBV3-1|TRBD1|15|TRBJ2-7
CASSPTGTGFYEQYF
TGTGCCAGCAGCCCCACCGGGACAGGATTCTACGAGCAGTACTTC
>NA|TRBV4-2|NA|15|TRBJ2-7
CASSQGRATTYEQYF
TGTGCCAGCAGCCAGGGCCGGGCCACCACCTACGAGCAGTACTTC
>NA|TRBV11-2|TRBD1|17|TRBJ2-7
CASSSRVGAGGDYEQYF
TGTGCCAGCAGCTCCAGGGTAGGGGCAGGGGGCGACTACGAGCAGTACTTC
>many|TRBV6-2/TRBV6-3|NA|15|TRBJ2-7
CASSAAGAGTYEQYF
TGTGCCAGCAGCGCAGCTGGGGCTGGAACCTACGAGCAGTACTTC
>many|TRBV5-6|NA|13|TRBJ2-3
CASSLMGTDTQYF
TGTGCCAGCAGCTTGATGGGCACAGATACGCAGTATTTT
>NA|TRBV12-3/TRBV12-4|NA|13|TRBJ2-7
CASSRQDGYEQYF
TGTGCCAGCAGTCGACAGGACGGGTACGAGCAGTACTTC
>NA|TRBV21-1|NA|15|TRBJ2-7
CAIFELAGGDYEQYF
TGTGCCATCTTCGAACTAGCGGGAGGTGATTACGAGCAGTACTTC
>few|TRBV24-1|NA|17|TRBJ2-3
CATHPGQGRTLTDTQYF
TGTGCCACCCACCCCGGGCAGGGAAGGACTCTAACAGATACGCAGTATTTT
>few|TRBV6-2/TRBV6-3|NA|20|TRBJ1-4
CASRSGFEGYGASTNEKLFF
TGTGCCTCCCGATCGGGATTCGAGGGATACGGGGCCTCAACTAATGAAAAACTGTTTTTT
>many|TRBV20-1|NA|13|TRBJ2-3
CSARREGTDTQYF
TGCAGTGCACGCAGGGAAGGCACAGATACGCAGTATTTT
>many|TRBV18|NA|15|TRBJ2-1
CASSTGPVPTDEQFF
TGTGCCAGCTCAACGGGTCCAGTACCCACGGATGAGCAGTTCTTC
>NA|TRBV18|TRBD1|15|TRBJ2-7
CASSPRDRFTYEQYF
TGTGCCAGCTCACCGCGGGACAGGTTTACCTACGAGCAGTACTTC
>many|TRBV6-5|NA|17|TRBJ2-2
CASSYSPGQKDTGELFF
TGTGCCAGCAGTTACAGTCCGGGACAAAAAGACACCGGGGAGCTGTTTTTT
>many|TRBV15|TRBD2|15|TRBJ2-7
CATSRETSGIYEQYF
TGTGCCACCAGCAGAGAGACTAGCGGGATTTACGAGCAGTACTTC
>NA|TRBV7-2|NA|12|TRBJ2-1
CASNLWGGEQFF
TGTGCCAGCAACTTGTGGGGCGGTGAGCAGTTCTTC
>NA|TRBV6-1|NA|14|TRBJ1-6
CASNPRRNGSPLHF
TGTGCCAGCAACCCGCGACGGAACGGTTCACCCCTCCACTTT
>many|TRBV5-1|TRBD1|14|TRBJ1-2
CASSLEGQVYGYTF
TGCGCCAGCAGCTTGGAGGGACAGGTCTATGGCTACACCTTC
>many|TRBV6-5|NA|11|TRBJ2-1
CASRGYNEQFF
TGTGCCAGCAGAGGCTACAATGAGCAGTTCTTC
>NA|TRBV7-2|TRBD2|15|TRBJ2-3
CASSRGRGGTDTQYF
TGTGCCAGCTCGCGGGGACGGGGGGGAACAGATACGCAGTATTTT
>NA|TRBV28|NA|16|TRBJ1-5
CASSFIRGGSGQPQHF
TGTGCCAGCAGCTTTATTCGCGGGGGATCAGGCCAGCCCCAGCATTTT
>NA|TRBV12-3/TRBV12-4|NA|16|TRBJ1-5
CASSPPKGRMGQPQHF
TGTGCCAGCAGTCCCCCGAAAGGGCGGATGGGTCAGCCCCAGCATTTT
>few|TRBV7-2|NA|15|TRBJ1-2
CASRAKEGSNYGYTF
TGTGCCAGCAGGGCCAAGGAGGGGTCCAACTATGGCTACACCTTC
>NA|TRBV12-3/TRBV12-4|TRBD1|19|TRBJ1-2
CASSLGQGATPQRSYGYTF
TGTGCCAGCAGTTTGGGTCAGGGGGCAACTCCACAGCGCAGCTATGGCTACACCTTC
>few|TRBV5-1|TRBD1|14|TRBJ1-1
CASWETPGQGRAFF
TGCGCCAGCTGGGAAACACCGGGACAGGGAAGGGCTTTCTTT
>NA|TRBV5-1|NA|13|TRBJ2-1
CASRKGSYNEQFF
TGCGCCAGCAGAAAGGGGTCCTACAATGAGCAGTTCTTC
>few|TRBV16|NA|14|TRBJ2-7
CASSPVGVRYEQYF
TGTGCCAGCAGCCCGGTCGGGGTACGGTACGAGCAGTACTTC
>NA|TRBV7-9|NA|13|TRBJ2-7
CASSPRQVYEQYF
TGTGCCAGCAGCCCCCGACAGGTCTACGAGCAGTACTTC
>few|TRBV18|NA|14|TRBJ1-4
CASSRGTMGEKLFF
TGTGCCAGCTCACGCGGGACGATGGGCGAAAAACTGTTTTTT
>many|TRBV29-1|TRBD2|13|TRBJ2-1
CSVAGLIKNEQFF
TGCAGCGTTGCGGGACTAATAAAGAATGAGCAGTTCTTC
>few|TRBV5-1|NA|14|TRBJ2-3
CASSLDGSSGTQYF
TGCGCCAGCAGCTTGGACGGCAGCAGCGGTACGCAGTATTTT
>many|TRBV12-3/TRBV12-4|TRBD2|15|TRBJ2-1
CASSPTSSLYNEQFF
TGTGCCAGCAGCCCGACTAGCTCCCTCTACAATGAGCAGTTCTTC
>many|TRBV7-2|TRBD2|16|TRBJ2-3
CASSLTGLAAGDTQYF
TGTGCCAGCAGCTTAACAGGACTAGCGGCCGGAGATACGCAGTATTTT
>many|TRBV27|NA|13|TRBJ2-1
CASSKHADNEQFF
TGTGCCAGCAGTAAACATGCGGACAATGAGCAGTTCTTC
>NA|TRBV6-2/TRBV6-3|TRBD2|13|TRBJ2-7
CASSPSGRREQYF
TGTGCCAGCAGTCCTAGCGGGAGACGCGAGCAGTACTTC
>NA|TRBV7-8|NA|18|TRBJ2-5
CASSLVRGKTLRAETQYF
TGTGCCAGCAGCTTGGTGAGGGGCAAAACCCTCCGAGCGGAGACCCAGTACTTC
>NA|TRBV7-2|NA|14|TRBJ2-2
CASSSDLNTGELFF
TGTGCCAGCAGCTCGGACTTAAACACCGGGGAGCTGTTTTTT
>few|TRBV7-9|TRBD2|15|TRBJ2-5
CASSPRLASRETQYF
TGTGCCAGCAGCCCCAGACTAGCGTCTCGGGAGACCCAGTACTTC
>many|TRBV6-2/TRBV6-3|NA|15|TRBJ2-5
CASSYSKRLQGAQYF
TGTGCCAGCAGTTACTCCAAGAGACTCCAAGGGGCCCAGTACTTC
>NA|TRBV27|TRBD2|15|TRBJ2-1
CASSHNSGVYNEQFF
TGTGCCAGCAGTCACAATAGCGGGGTGTACAATGAGCAGTTCTTC
>few|TRBV28|TRBD2|12|TRBJ2-7
CASRSGSWRQYF
TGTGCCAGCAGGAGCGGGAGTTGGCGCCAGTACTTC
>NA|TRBV2|NA|16|TRBJ2-7
CASSEALARGAYEQYF
TGTGCCAGCAGTGAAGCGCTTGCCAGGGGGGCCTACGAGCAGTACTTC
>many|TRBV6-5|NA|13|TRBJ1-1
CASSYTPSTEAFF
TGTGCCAGCAGTTACACACCGTCCACTGAAGCTTTCTTT
>many|TRBV20-1|NA|13|TRBJ1-1
CSARVGGATEAFF
TGCAGTGCAAGAGTGGGTGGGGCCACTGAAGCTTTCTTT
>few|TRBV12-3/TRBV12-4|TRBD2|17|TRBJ2-5
CASSLRGSGTPQETQYF
TGTGCCAGCAGTTTGCGGGGTAGCGGGACCCCCCAAGAGACCCAGTACTTC
>few|TRBV28|TRBD2|14|TRBJ2-1
CASSLRLGGDEQFF
TGTGCCAGCAGTTTAAGGCTGGGAGGGGATGAGCAGTTCTTC
>NA|TRBV25-1|NA|12|TRBJ2-7
CAAAAGQGEQYF
TGTGCCGCAGCCGCGGGGCAGGGGGAGCAGTACTTC
>NA|TRBV20-1|NA|13|TRBJ2-3
CSARDLFTDTQYF
TGCAGTGCTAGAGACTTATTCACAGATACGCAGTATTTT